The rows below give T cell receptor beta chains drawn from one sample of a study of T cell changes during pregnancy in multiple sclerosis. Measured with immunoSEQ multiplex PCR; TCRdb has only the in-frame clones, and not every one. The sample includes tens of thousands of clones, approximately 92% of them seen just once. This specimen was peripheral blood, taken in the third trimester of pregnancy. All receptors come from a female donor with multiple sclerosis, enrolled in a pregnancy study. CDR3s include the opening cysteine and the closing phenylalanine or tryptophan. Fields, in order: J gene, D gene, clone size, V gene, CDR3 protein, CDR3 DNA. D genes are given only for firm matches. A clone size is listed for some rows: how often the clone was seen (once, few, many), or a class if it is expanded.

TRBJ2-5 | TRBD2 | - | TRBV6-5 | CASWRLADQETQYF | TGTGCCAGCTGGCGGCTAGCGGACCAAGAGACCCAGTACTTC
TRBJ2-2 | TRBD2 | - | TRBV7-3 | CASSWGLAGDGELFF | TGTGCCAGCAGCTGGGGACTAGCGGGGGACGGGGAGCTGTTTTTT
TRBJ2-7 | - | once | TRBV28 | CASRTGWNSYEQYF | TGTGCCAGCAGAACAGGCTGGAACTCCTACGAGCAGTACTTC
TRBJ1-5 | - | few | TRBV10-1 | CASSESIGGQPQHF | TGCGCCAGCAGTGAGTCGATCGGAGGACAGCCCCAGCATTTT
TRBJ1-2 | TRBD1 | - | TRBV6-6 | CASRQTGGGYTF | TGTGCCAGCAGGCAGACAGGGGGCGGCTACACCTTC
TRBJ1-5 | - | - | TRBV9 | CASSVGGEGPQHF | TGTGCCAGCAGCGTAGGTGGGGAGGGGCCCCAGCATTTT
TRBJ2-7 | TRBD2 | - | TRBV7-8 | CASSLVAGVSYEQYF | TGTGCCAGCAGCTTAGTAGCGGGAGTATCCTACGAGCAGTACTTC
TRBJ2-2 | - | - | TRBV5-1 | CASSLVIFGELFF | TGCGCCAGCAGCTTGGTAATTTTCGGGGAGCTGTTTTTT
TRBJ2-1 | - | - | TRBV28 | CASSQGGTNEQFF | TGTGCCAGCAGCCAGGGGGGCACCAATGAGCAGTTCTTC
TRBJ2-3 | TRBD2 | - | TRBV7-3 | CASSLANPGLAGVDTQYF | TGTGCCAGCAGCTTAGCAAATCCGGGACTAGCGGGAGTAGATACGCAGTATTTT
TRBJ1-5 | - | - | TRBV5-1 | CASSADGHNQPQHF | TGCGCCAGCAGCGCGGACGGACACAATCAGCCCCAGCATTTT
TRBJ2-3 | TRBD2 | - | TRBV6-4 | CASSDLGTSSTDTQYF | TGTGCCAGCAGTGACTTAGGGACTAGCAGCACAGATACGCAGTATTTT
TRBJ1-1 | - | - | TRBV11-1 | CASSLGHQNTEAFF | TGTGCCAGCAGCTTAGGGCACCAAAACACTGAAGCTTTCTTT
TRBJ2-3 | TRBD2 | - | TRBV7-6 | CASSFDGRRDTQYF | TGTGCCAGCAGCTTTGACGGGAGGCGTGATACGCAGTATTTT
TRBJ2-7 | - | - | TRBV6-5 | CASRREPGYEQYF | TGTGCCAGCAGGCGGGAACCGGGCTACGAGCAGTACTTC
TRBJ2-5 | - | - | TRBV28 | CASSLAGQQETQYF | TGTGCCAGCAGTTTAGCGGGACAGCAAGAGACCCAGTACTTC
TRBJ1-2 | TRBD1 | - | TRBV9 | CASSVGQGGTGYTF | TGTGCCAGCAGCGTCGGACAGGGGGGTACTGGCTACACCTTC
TRBJ2-2 | TRBD2 | - | TRBV10-3 | CAISPTSGPNTGELFF | TGTGCCATCAGTCCAACTAGCGGGCCGAACACCGGGGAGCTGTTTTTT
TRBJ2-1 | - | - | TRBV9 | CASSASRGGLAEEQFF | TGTGCCAGCAGCGCGAGCCGTGGGGGGCTAGCGGAGGAGCAGTTCTTC
TRBJ1-2 | - | - | TRBV7-8 | CASSQTRNYGYTF | TGTGCCAGCAGCCAGACACGCAACTATGGCTACACCTTC
TRBJ2-3 | TRBD2 | - | TRBV9 | CASSPGLAGITDTQYF | TGTGCCAGCAGCCCGGGACTAGCGGGCATCACAGATACGCAGTATTTT
TRBJ2-7 | TRBD2 | once | TRBV19 | CASSFRGTSGTYEQYF | TGTGCCAGTAGTTTCCGAGGGACTAGCGGGACCTACGAGCAGTACTTC
TRBJ2-7 | - | - | TRBV6-6 | CASSPTVESEQYF | TGTGCCAGCAGTCCCACGGTGGAGTCCGAGCAGTACTTC
TRBJ2-7 | - | few | TRBV7-2 | CASSLVFGGAPFEQYF | TGTGCCAGCAGCTTAGTATTTGGCGGAGCCCCGTTCGAGCAGTACTTC
TRBJ1-1 | - | - | TRBV2 | CASMGHLIGEAFF | TGTGCCAGCATGGGACACCTAATCGGGGAAGCTTTCTTT
TRBJ2-3 | - | - | TRBV7-9 | CASSLMMGEVKYF | TGTGCCAGCAGCTTAATGATGGGGGAGGTCAAGTATTTT
TRBJ2-7 | TRBD1 | - | TRBV5-5 | CASGTGAAYEQYF | TGTGCCAGCGGTACAGGGGCGGCCTACGAGCAGTACTTC
TRBJ2-3 | - | - | TRBV18 | CASSPPLGSDPSTDTQYF | TGTGCCAGCTCACCCCCACTTGGAAGCGACCCTAGCACAGATACGCAGTATTTT
TRBJ2-4 | - | - | TRBV7-2 | CASSLRQGLAKNIQYF | TGTGCCAGCAGCCTCCGACAGGGACTAGCCAAAAACATTCAGTACTTC
TRBJ2-5 | TRBD2 | - | TRBV9 | CASSVGLAGAETQYF | TGTGCCAGCAGCGTGGGACTAGCGGGAGCAGAGACCCAGTACTTC
TRBJ2-7 | - | - | TRBV2 | CASSENTYEQYF | TGTGCCAGCAGTGAAAACACCTACGAGCAGTACTTC
TRBJ2-7 | TRBD2 | - | TRBV29-1 | CSVVAGVTYEQYF | TGCAGCGTTGTTGCGGGGGTAACCTACGAGCAGTACTTC
TRBJ1-5 | TRBD1 | - | TRBV19 | CASSAQGMGQPQHF | TGTGCCAGTAGCGCACAGGGGATGGGTCAGCCCCAGCATTTT
TRBJ1-3 | - | - | TRBV28 | CASSRGGAGNTIYF | TGTGCCAGCAGCCGGGGAGGGGCTGGAAACACCATATATTTT
TRBJ2-3 | TRBD2 | - | TRBV5-8 | CASSLTSGRVGTQYF | TGTGCCAGCAGCTTGACTAGCGGGAGGGTGGGTACGCAGTATTTT
TRBJ2-5 | TRBD2 | - | TRBV19 | CASSIGTSGRETQYF | TGTGCCAGTAGTATCGGGACTAGCGGGAGAGAGACCCAGTACTTC
TRBJ1-2 | TRBD1 | - | TRBV28 | CASSRGQGSYGYTF | TGTGCCAGCAGCCGGGGACAGGGCTCCTATGGCTACACCTTC
TRBJ2-5 | - | - | TRBV27 | CASSSIGMVGPGETQYF | TGTGCCAGCAGTTCGATCGGTATGGTGGGCCCTGGAGAGACCCAGTACTTC
TRBJ2-1 | TRBD1 | once | TRBV27 | CASSLGQEHYNEQFF | TGTGCCAGCAGCTTAGGACAGGAACACTACAATGAGCAGTTCTTC
TRBJ2-3 | TRBD1 | - | TRBV10-3 | CAIRGQETDTQYF | TGTGCCATCAGGGGACAGGAAACAGATACGCAGTATTTT
TRBJ2-7 | - | - | TRBV5-1 | CASSFTGGSPTYEQYF | TGCGCCAGCAGCTTCACCGGAGGCAGCCCCACCTACGAGCAGTACTTC
TRBJ2-7 | TRBD1 | - | TRBV19 | CASSIGQGYEQYF | TGTGCCAGTAGTATCGGACAGGGGTACGAGCAGTACTTC
TRBJ2-2 | TRBD2 | - | TRBV5-1 | CASTRLAVNTGELFF | TGCGCCAGCACCCGACTAGCGGTAAACACCGGGGAGCTGTTTTTT
TRBJ1-5 | TRBD1 | - | TRBV7-2 | CASSLGGTGNQPQHF | TGTGCCAGCAGCTTAGGCGGGACAGGGAATCAGCCCCAGCATTTT
TRBJ2-5 | TRBD2 | - | TRBV13 | CASKKTSAEETQYF | TGTGCCAGCAAAAAGACTAGCGCTGAGGAGACCCAGTACTTC
TRBJ2-7 | - | - | TRBV19 | CASSTRGYEQYF | TGTGCCAGTAGTACCCGGGGCTACGAGCAGTACTTC
TRBJ1-5 | - | - | TRBV6-6 | CASSYVGAQPQHF | TGTGCCAGCAGTTACGTCGGAGCTCAGCCCCAGCATTTT
TRBJ1-2 | - | - | TRBV30 | CAWMSFEGRRYTF | TGTGCCTGGATGTCCTTTGAGGGCAGGCGCTACACCTTC
TRBJ2-7 | - | - | TRBV9 | CASSVASSSYEQYF | TGTGCCAGCAGCGTAGCAAGTAGCTCCTACGAGCAGTACTTC
TRBJ2-1 | TRBD2 | - | TRBV7-9 | CASSELAGGVLDEQFF | TGTGCCAGCAGTGAACTAGCGGGAGGGGTTCTGGATGAGCAGTTCTTC
TRBJ1-2 | - | - | TRBV5-6 | CASRGGGYGYTF | TGTGCCAGCAGAGGGGGAGGGTATGGCTACACCTTC
TRBJ1-1 | - | - | TRBV29-1 | CSANPQGGGTEAFF | TGCAGCGCAAACCCCCAGGGCGGCGGCACTGAAGCTTTCTTT
TRBJ1-2 | - | - | TRBV7-9 | CASSLGSGGGYTF | TGTGCCAGCAGCTTGGGATCTGGAGGTGGCTACACCTTC
TRBJ2-2 | TRBD2 | - | TRBV19 | CASKSEREGLIGELFF | TGTGCCAGTAAGAGCGAGCGGGAGGGCCTTATCGGGGAGCTGTTTTTT